This T cell receptor beta chain was found in a study of shared clonotypes between healthy human individuals. As for the study in general: Three plates each covered CD4 naive and memory; CD8 naive two, CD8 memory one. General study results and limits: Four donors had 5% to 6.5% of their naive CD4 clonotypes in common.

Of note for this clone: No antigen is known for it.

Profiling relied on immunoSEQ multiplex PCR, and the TCRdb table lists in-frame clones only, not all of them. The data contain 2 million to 2.5 million clones, 92% of them singletons. The CDR3 length is 15 residues. Per germline, CDR1 WNHNN and CDR2 SYGVQD (reference sequence). Trimming cost V 4 bases and J 3 bases; bases outside gene matches: 5. The sequenced sample was naive CD4+ T cells from PBMCs. Regarding subset: CD45RA+ positively selected. The J gene is TRBJ2-7, the V gene TRBV10-1; 11 bases map to TRBD1. This receptor was obtained from a young man in good health. Some clones in this sample may be carry-over from other donors' samples. The CDR3 DNA reads TGCGCCAGCAGTGCGCCCGGGACAGGGGGCTACGAGCAGTACTTC. It encodes CASSAPGTGGYEQYF.